What follows are 10 T cell receptor beta chains derived from one specimen sequenced in a study of monozygotic twins with inflammatory bowel disease. Reprocessing the 5' RACE reads, TCRdb reports a single entry for every CDR3 protein and omits DNA. This table lists fewer than 550,000 distinct CDR3 sequences. Sample: blood. These receptors came from a human donor with ulcerative colitis or Crohn's disease, or a healthy co-twin of an affected twin (not recorded which).

The chain employs TRBV21-1 and TRBJ1-1; the D call from TCRdb, TRBD1, cannot be confirmed without DNA. TRBV21-1 is a pseudogene segment. The length of the CDR3 is 15 residues. CDR3 region: CASSSQGQGCTEAFF.

The genes are TRBV9 and TRBJ2-3; TCRdb outputs TRBD2, but without DNA this stays unchecked. The CDR3 is 16 residues long. The V gene's germline CDR1 is SGDLS and CDR2 YYNGEE. This CDR3 is CASSVAAGGRTDTQYF.

The genes are TRBV19 and TRBJ1-2; without DNA, the TCRdb call of TRBD1 cannot be checked. There are 13 residues in the CDR3. CDR1 is LNHDA, CDR2 SQIVND, per germline (reference sequence). The CDR3 loop reads CASSPGEWYGYTF.

The rearrangement uses TRBV20-1 and TRBJ2-7; there is no DNA to check the TCRdb D call of TRBD1. The CDR3 runs 16 residues. Germline assignment: CDR1 DFQATT and CDR2 SNEGSKA (reference sequence). The chain's CDR3 is CSNVTSSAQQSYEQYF.

V usage is TRBV7-8 and J usage is TRBJ2-1. The CDR3 is 15 amino acids. Germline V gene data show CDR1 as SGHVS and CDR2 as FQNEAQ. CDR3 sequence reads: CASSLAAGFYNEQFF. Combining the CDR3 with reference TRBV7-8 and TRBJ2-1 gives the whole variable domain GAGVSQSPRYKVAKRGQDVALRCDPISGHVSLFWYQQALGQGPEFLTYFQNEAQLDKSGLPSDRFFAERPEGSVSTLKIQRTQQEDSAVYLCASSLAAGFYNEQFFGPGTRLTVL.

The chain joins TRBV28 to TRBJ2-2; TCRdb outputs TRBD1, but without DNA this stays unchecked. The CDR3 extends over 16 amino acids. CDR1 is MDHEN and CDR2 is SYDVKM in the germline V gene. CDR3: CASSLLPGQGAGELFF.

The V and J genes are TRBV12-3 or TRBV12-4 and TRBJ1-2. This CDR3 region has 13 residues. The CDR3 reads CASSLSPGFGYTF.

This rearrangement joins TRBV11-3 to TRBJ2-3; TCRdb reports TRBD2, a call that lacks DNA to check it against. Germline CDR1 reads SGHNT; CDR2 reads YENEEA. The CDR3 extends over 14 amino acids. The CDR3 here is CASSPGLWGDTQYF.

The V gene is TRBV7-8, the J gene TRBJ1-6; there is no DNA to check the TCRdb D call of TRBD1. CDR1 and CDR2 from the germline V gene are SGHVS and FQNEAQ. The CDR3 is 14 residues long. CDR3 sequence: CASSPGALNSPLHF.

The rearrangement links TRBV7-2 to TRBJ2-7; TCRdb calls TRBD1, which cannot be checked without DNA. The CDR3 covers 16 residues. Germline CDR1 reads SGHTA; CDR2 reads FQGNSA. The CDR3 loop is CASSSRIDRVSHEQYF.